This TCR beta chain was identified in a study of cytomegalovirus exposure and HLA in healthy donors. Study findings and constraints: About 90% or about 30% of the time was how often most TCR beta V segments were productive, according to an earlier analysis. The investigators catalogued 180 or so TCR beta chains as cytomegalovirus-associated.

The primer mix had 60 Vbeta and 13 Jbeta primers. How the authors handled the data: Roughly 11 million shared chains were among around 80 million unique TCR beta chains counted in a later analysis. Method: immunoSEQ multiplex PCR; TCRdb's copy keeps in-frame clones and lacks some. V, J and clone size reflect that table, while D and trimming were determined from the DNA. Of over 150,000 clones listed, around 80% were seen once; the top ten hold more than 3.5%. This clone was picked up a small number of times. Its antigen is currently unknown. Germline-derived CDR1 and CDR2 are MDHEN and SYDVKM. This CDR3 spans 19 amino acids. Unmatched junction bases numbered 17, after V lost 5 bases and J lost 0 bases.

The clonotype originates from a woman aged 55-69 years in good health and CMV-seropositive. The specimen sequenced was PBMCs. The gene calls are TRBV28 and TRBJ2-5, with 8 positions matching TRBD2. In DNA, the CDR3 is TGTGCCAGCAGTCCCCTGTATGGCGGGAGGCCCAATTACCAAGAGACCCAGTACTTC. This translates into CASSPLYGGRPNYQETQYF. Filled out from reference TRBV28 and TRBJ2-5, the complete variable domain reads DVKVTQSSRYLVKRTGEKVFLECVQDMDHENMFWYRQDPGLGLRLIYFSYDVKMKEKGDIPEGYSVSREKKERFSLILESASTNQTSMYLCASSPLYGGRPNYQETQYFGPGTRLLVL.